This TCR beta chain stems from a study of a mutant IDH1 vaccine in newly diagnosed glioma. CDR3 length: 13 residues. V was shortened by 6 bases and J by 8 bases, with 16 bases between the two germline ends. The germline CDR1 and CDR2 sequences are ENHRY and SYGVKD. In the case of this clone: The antigen remains undetermined.

Generated by immunoSEQ multiplex PCR, the TCRdb table keeps only in-frame clones and is missing some. The repertoire holds 40,000 or so clones, roughly 80% seen once, with roughly a sixth in the top ten. The time point is: week 47, end of study. Every single dose of the vaccine, 300 ug of mutant IDH1 20-mer peptide, came with topical imiquimod. This rearrangement joins TRBV10-3 to TRBJ1-2; D may be TRBD1 (5 bases). This clonotype was sampled from a man aged 18 to 29 with glioma. Some clones in this sample may be carry-over from other donors' samples. The sequencing here drew on PBMCs, taken from a glioma patient whose treatment included an IDH1 peptide vaccine. CDR3 sequence reads: CAIRGRREGGYTF. In DNA, the CDR3 is TGTGCCATCAGGGGGCGTCGGGAGGGCGGCTACACCTTC.